These T cell receptor beta chains were read from a single sample in a study of blood T cells in healthy people across ages. TCRdb itself ran the 5' RACE reads through MiXCR, one entry per CDR3 protein. The table shows under 2 million distinct CDR3 sequences, with about 32% occurring only once. What was sequenced was blood. These receptors were taken from a woman in her twenties or thirties in good health. The CDR3 runs from the conserved cysteine through the conserved F or W. A D gene is named only where the DNA matches it firmly. Rows give clone size only sometimes, using once, few, many, or a class for an expanded clone.

>TRBJ2-1|TRBV6-2/TRBV6-3|15|TRBD1|-
TGTGCCAGCAAAAAAGCCGAGGGGGCTTACAATGAGCAGTTCTTC
CASKKAEGAYNEQFF
>TRBJ1-1|TRBV9|13|-|-
TGTGCCAGCAGCGCCCACTCGGTCACTGAAGCTTTCTTT
CASSAHSVTEAFF
>TRBJ2-1|TRBV19|16|TRBD2|-
TGTGCCAGTAGTCGAATTAGCGGGGGCTCCTACAATGAGCAGTTCTTC
CASSRISGGSYNEQFF
>TRBJ2-1|TRBV20-1|12|-|few
TGCAGTGCTAGAACTTTTGCGAAAGAGCAGTTCTTC
CSARTFAKEQFF
>TRBJ1-2|TRBV5-1|15|-|-
TGCGCCAGCAGCCCGAAGGACAGTTTAAACTATGGCTACACCTTC
CASSPKDSLNYGYTF
>TRBJ2-5|TRBV13|14|TRBD2|-
TGTGCCAGCAGCACCGGACTAGCGGCAGAGACCCAGTACTTC
CASSTGLAAETQYF
>TRBJ2-5|TRBV18|15|-|many
TGTGCCAGCTCACCAAAGGGGGACCTACAAGAGACCCAGTACTTC
CASSPKGDLQETQYF
>TRBJ2-6|TRBV20-1|14|-|-
TGCAGTGCGGCCAAGGCCTCTGGGGCCAACGTCCTGACTTTC
CSAAKASGANVLTF
>TRBJ1-5|TRBV5-1|17|-|-
TGCGCCGGCAGCTTTACGCCAGTGGGGGGGCTAAATCAGCCCCAGCATTTT
CAGSFTPVGGLNQPQHF
>TRBJ2-2|TRBV5-1|15|-|-
TGCGCCAGCAGCTTCACCGGGACCACCACCGGGGAGCTGTTTTTT
CASSFTGTTTGELFF
>TRBJ1-2|TRBV30|14|TRBD1|once
TGTGCCTGGAGTGTAGGCAGGGGGGACTATGGCTACACCTTC
CAWSVGRGDYGYTF
>TRBJ1-1|TRBV15|17|TRBD1|-
TGTGCCACCAGCAGAGTACGGACAGGGGGAAGGGGCACTGAAGCTTTCTTT
CATSRVRTGGRGTEAFF
>TRBJ1-4|TRBV27|14|-|few
TGTGCCAGCGGTCCTACCGTTTGGCGTGAAAAACTGTTTTTT
CASGPTVWREKLFF
>TRBJ2-1|TRBV13|17|TRBD1|few
TGTGCCAGCAGACTTCGGGGCGGACAGGGGATACGCAATGAGCAGTTCTTC
CASRLRGGQGIRNEQFF
>TRBJ2-1|TRBV2|15|TRBD2|few
TGTGCCAGCAGTGAGGAGGCGCTAGCGGGGGGTCCCCGGTTCTTC
CASSEEALAGGPRFF
>TRBJ2-7|TRBV7-6|14|TRBD2|many
TGTGCCAGCAGCTTAGGTTCGGGAGGGAACGAGCAGTACTTC
CASSLGSGGNEQYF
>TRBJ1-1|TRBV6-6|14|-|-
TGTACCAGCAGTTTGGTCTCCGAGGGGACTGAAGCTTTCTTT
CTSSLVSEGTEAFF
>TRBJ2-5|TRBV5-4|17|TRBD2|-
TGTGCCAGCAGCACCCGGACTAGCGGACCCTCCGGGGAGACCCAGTACTTC
CASSTRTSGPSGETQYF
>TRBJ2-1|TRBV3-1|14|TRBD2|once
TGTGCCAGCAGCCAAGGAGCGGGAGGTTATGAGCAGTTCTTC
CASSQGAGGYEQFF
>TRBJ1-2|TRBV28|15|-|-
TGTGCCAGCAGTTCTAGTGCGGGTAATAACTATGGCTACACCTTC
CASSSSAGNNYGYTF
>TRBJ1-2|TRBV13|14|TRBD1|-
TGTGCCAGCAGCTTAGGGGGACAGGGACACGGCTACGCCTTC
CASSLGGQGHGYAF
>TRBJ2-5|TRBV29-1|12|TRBD1|many
TGCAGCGTACACAGGGGGCAAGAGACCCAGTACTTC
CSVHRGQETQYF
>TRBJ2-7|TRBV20-1|14|TRBD2|many
TGCAGTGCCCCTAGCGGGGTATCGGGCTACGAGCAGTACTTC
CSAPSGVSGYEQYF
>TRBJ2-2|TRBV7-2|14|TRBD1|-
TGTGCCAGCAGCTCCAGGGACAGATCCGGGGAGCTGTTTTTT
CASSSRDRSGELFF
>TRBJ2-2|TRBV20-1|12|-|-
TGCAGTGCTAGAGAGGCCGTCGGGGAGCTGTTTTTT
CSAREAVGELFF
>TRBJ2-1|TRBV4-1|20|TRBD2|few
TGCGCCAGCAGCCCCGGGGGGCTAGCGGGAGTGGCCCTCTCTTACAATGAGCAGTTCTTC
CASSPGGLAGVALSYNEQFF
>TRBJ2-6|TRBV30|13|-|few
TGTGCCTGGGGCCTCTCTGGGGCCAACGTCCTGACTTTC
CAWGLSGANVLTF
>TRBJ2-1|TRBV4-1|15|TRBD1|few
TGCGCCAGCAGCCAAGGACAGGGTAGCGTCAATGAGCAGTTCTTC
CASSQGQGSVNEQFF
>TRBJ1-1|TRBV4-2|17|TRBD1|-
TGTGCCAGCAGCCAAGTTCCCCCGACAGGGGTCAACACTGAAGCTTTCTTT
CASSQVPPTGVNTEAFF
>TRBJ2-1|TRBV28|15|-|-
TGTGCCAGCAGTTTAGCGGGACGAATCTACAATGAGCAGTTCTTC
CASSLAGRIYNEQFF
>TRBJ2-7|TRBV9|15|TRBD1|few
TGTGCCAGCAGCGTAGAAGGGACAGGGTTCTACGAGCAGTACTTC
CASSVEGTGFYEQYF